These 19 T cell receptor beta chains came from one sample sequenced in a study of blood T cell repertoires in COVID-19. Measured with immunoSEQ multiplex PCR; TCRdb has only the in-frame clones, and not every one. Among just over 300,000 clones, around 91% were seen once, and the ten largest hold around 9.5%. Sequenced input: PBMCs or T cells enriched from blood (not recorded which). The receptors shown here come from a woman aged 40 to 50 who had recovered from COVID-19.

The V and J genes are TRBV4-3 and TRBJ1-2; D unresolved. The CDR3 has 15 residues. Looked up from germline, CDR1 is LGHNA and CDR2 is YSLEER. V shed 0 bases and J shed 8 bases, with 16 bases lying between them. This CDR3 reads CASSQDSGASGGYTF. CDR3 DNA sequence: TGCGCCAGCAGCCAAGATTCGGGCGCGAGCGGGGGCTACACCTTC.

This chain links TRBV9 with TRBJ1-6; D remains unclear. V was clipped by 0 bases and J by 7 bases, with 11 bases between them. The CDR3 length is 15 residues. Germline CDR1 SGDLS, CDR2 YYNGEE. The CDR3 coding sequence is TGTGCCAGCAGCGTAGTCGAGGGCGTAAATTCACCCCTCCACTTT. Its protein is CASSVVEGVNSPLHF.

The CDR3 DNA follows: TGTGCCATCAGTGCTGCGACAGGGGGGAACACTGAAGCTTTCTTT. Translation: CAISAATGGNTEAFF. The V and J genes are TRBV10-3 and TRBJ1-1, with TRBD1 identical over 9 bases. This CDR3 region has 15 residues. V dropped 4 bases and J dropped 1; count of bases not matched to a gene: 4. Germline CDR1 and CDR2: ENHRY and SYGVKD.

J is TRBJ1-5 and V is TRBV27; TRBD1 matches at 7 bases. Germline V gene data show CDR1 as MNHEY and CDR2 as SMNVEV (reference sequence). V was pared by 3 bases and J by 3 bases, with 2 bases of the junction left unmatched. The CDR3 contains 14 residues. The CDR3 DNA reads TGTGCCAGCAGTTTTCAGGGGGACAATCAGCCCCAGCATTTT. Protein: CASSFQGDNQPQHF.

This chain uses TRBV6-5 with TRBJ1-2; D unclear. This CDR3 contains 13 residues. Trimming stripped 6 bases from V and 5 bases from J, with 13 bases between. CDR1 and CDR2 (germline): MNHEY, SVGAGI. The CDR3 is CASSPDSIYGYTF. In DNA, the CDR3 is TGTGCCAGCAGCCCGGACTCTATTTATGGCTACACCTTC.

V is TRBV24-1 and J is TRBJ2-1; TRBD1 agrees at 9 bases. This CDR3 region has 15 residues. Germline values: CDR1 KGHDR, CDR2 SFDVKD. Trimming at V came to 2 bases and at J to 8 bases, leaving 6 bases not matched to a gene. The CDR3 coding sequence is TGTGCCACCAGTGATTCCTCGACAGGGGGGGATGAGCAGTTCTTC. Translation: CATSDSSTGGDEQFF.

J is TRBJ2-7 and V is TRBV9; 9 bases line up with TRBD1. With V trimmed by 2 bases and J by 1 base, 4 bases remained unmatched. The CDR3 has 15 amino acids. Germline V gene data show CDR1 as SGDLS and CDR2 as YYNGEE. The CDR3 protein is CASSVGQGISYEQYF. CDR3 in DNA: TGTGCCAGCAGCGTCGGACAGGGGATTTCCTACGAGCAGTACTTC.

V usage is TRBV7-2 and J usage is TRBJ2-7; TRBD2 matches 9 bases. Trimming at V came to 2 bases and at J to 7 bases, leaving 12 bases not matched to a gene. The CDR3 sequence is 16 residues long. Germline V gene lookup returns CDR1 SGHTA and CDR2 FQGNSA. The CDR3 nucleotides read TGTGCCAGCAGCTTACCAGGGGCTAGCGGGATGGGTGAGCAGTACTTC. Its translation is CASSLPGASGMGEQYF.

CDR3 bases: TGTGCCAGCAGCTTACGGCTAGTCGCAGATACGCAGTATTTT. Protein product: CASSLRLVADTQYF. The V call is TRBV7-2, the J call TRBJ2-3; no clear D gene. The germline V and J ends were trimmed by 2 bases and 4 bases, with 10 bases remaining between them. Germline loops: CDR1 SGHTA, CDR2 FQGNSA. CDR3 length: 14 amino acids.

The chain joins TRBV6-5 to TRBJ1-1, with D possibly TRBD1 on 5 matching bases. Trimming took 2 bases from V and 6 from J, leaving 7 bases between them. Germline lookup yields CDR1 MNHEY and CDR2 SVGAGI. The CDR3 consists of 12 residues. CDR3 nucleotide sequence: TGTGCCAGCAGTTACGGGGGGGCTGAAGCTTTCTTT. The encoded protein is CASSYGGAEAFF.

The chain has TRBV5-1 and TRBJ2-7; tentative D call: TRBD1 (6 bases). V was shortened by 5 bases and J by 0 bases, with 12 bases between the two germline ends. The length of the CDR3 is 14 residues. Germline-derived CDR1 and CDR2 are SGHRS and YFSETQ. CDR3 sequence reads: CASRAQGSSYEQYF. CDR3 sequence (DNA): TGCGCCAGCAGAGCACAGGGAAGCTCCTACGAGCAGTACTTC.

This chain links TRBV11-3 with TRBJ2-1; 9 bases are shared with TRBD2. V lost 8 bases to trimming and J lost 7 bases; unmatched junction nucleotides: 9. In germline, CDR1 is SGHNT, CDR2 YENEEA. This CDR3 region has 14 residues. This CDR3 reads CASARTSAGNEQFF. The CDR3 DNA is TGTGCCAGCGCCAGGACTAGCGCCGGGAATGAGCAGTTCTTC.

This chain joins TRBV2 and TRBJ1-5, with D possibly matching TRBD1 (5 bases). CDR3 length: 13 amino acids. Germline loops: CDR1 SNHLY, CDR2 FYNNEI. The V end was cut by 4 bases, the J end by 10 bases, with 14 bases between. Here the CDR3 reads CASSGQILDPQHF. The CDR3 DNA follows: TGTGCCAGCAGTGGACAGATTCTCGATCCCCAGCATTTT.

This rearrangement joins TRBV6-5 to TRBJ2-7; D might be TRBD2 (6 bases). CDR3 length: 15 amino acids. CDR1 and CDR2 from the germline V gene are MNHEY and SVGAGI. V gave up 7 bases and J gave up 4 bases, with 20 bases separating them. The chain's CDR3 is CASKPSPGDNYEQYF. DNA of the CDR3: TGTGCCAGCAAGCCAAGCCCGGGAGATAATTACGAGCAGTACTTC.

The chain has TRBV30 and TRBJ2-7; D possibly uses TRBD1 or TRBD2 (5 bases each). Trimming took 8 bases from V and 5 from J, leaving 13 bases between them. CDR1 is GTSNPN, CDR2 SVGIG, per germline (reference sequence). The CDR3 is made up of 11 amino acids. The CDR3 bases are TGTGCCGGGGACGCTCGCGACGAGCAGTACTTC. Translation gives CAGDARDEQYF.

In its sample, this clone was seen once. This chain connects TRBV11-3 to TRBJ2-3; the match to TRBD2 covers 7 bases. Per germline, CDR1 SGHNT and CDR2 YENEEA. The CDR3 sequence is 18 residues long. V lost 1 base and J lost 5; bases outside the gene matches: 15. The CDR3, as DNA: TGTGCCAGCAGCTTAGTCCGCGGGGGAGCGGGCCTAGGAGATACGCAGTATTTT. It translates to CASSLVRGGAGLGDTQYF.

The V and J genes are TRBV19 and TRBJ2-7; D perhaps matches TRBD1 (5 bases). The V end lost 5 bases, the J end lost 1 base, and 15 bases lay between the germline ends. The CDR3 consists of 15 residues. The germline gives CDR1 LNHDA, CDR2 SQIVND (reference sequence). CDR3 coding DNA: TGTGCCAGTAGTTTCTCCCTAGGGGCTTCCTACGAGCAGTACTTC. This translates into CASSFSLGASYEQYF.

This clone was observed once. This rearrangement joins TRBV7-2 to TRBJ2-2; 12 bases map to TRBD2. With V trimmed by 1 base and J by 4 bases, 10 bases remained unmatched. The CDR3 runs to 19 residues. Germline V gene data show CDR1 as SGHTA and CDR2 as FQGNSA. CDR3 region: CASSLGWLAGGSRTGELFF. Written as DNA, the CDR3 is TGTGCCAGCAGCTTAGGGTGGCTAGCGGGGGGGTCGCGCACCGGGGAGCTGTTTTTT.

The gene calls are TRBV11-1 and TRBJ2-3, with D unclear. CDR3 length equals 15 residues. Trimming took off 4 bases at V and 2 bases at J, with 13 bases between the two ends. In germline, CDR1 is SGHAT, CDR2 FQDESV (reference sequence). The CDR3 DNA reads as TGTGCCAGCAGCTCAGCCGGGTCTTTCACAGATACGCAGTATTTT. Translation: CASSSAGSFTDTQYF.